Listed here is a single T cell receptor beta chain. The target antigen is unknown. The PCR ran on 60 Vbeta and 13 Jbeta primers. Profiled with immunoSEQ multiplex PCR; TCRdb holds only in-frame clones, not every one. Its listing shows about 120,000 clones. This entry is derived from a study of cytomegalovirus exposure and HLA in healthy donors. Study-wide points: Among TCR beta chains, those listed as cytomegalovirus-associated numbered about 160.

The CDR3 covers 15 residues. Germline V gene sequence: CDR1 SGHRS, CDR2 YFSETQ. V was clipped by 0 bases and J by 1 base, with 10 bases between them. This sequence joins TRBV5-1 and TRBJ1-1, with D hard to call. The receptor was isolated from a middle-aged woman in good health and CMV-seropositive. The sample taken for sequencing was PBMCs. Here the CDR3 DNA reads TGCGCCAGCAGCTTGGGAATTACGGGGAACACTGAAGCTTTCTTT. Encoded protein: CASSLGITGNTEAFF.